This T cell receptor (beta chain) was sequenced during a study of blood T cell repertoires in COVID-19. The CDR3 has 15 amino acids. Deletions cut 2 bases from V and 0 bases from J, with 10 bases between. In germline, CDR1 is MNHEY, CDR2 SVGEGT. TCRdb's copy holds only in-frame clones and misses some; the assay was immunoSEQ multiplex PCR. The profile covers over 200,000 clones, with around 90% appearing a single time and about 0.7% taken by the ten largest. This TCR was sampled from a human donor in a cohort sampled during active COVID-19. The chain combines TRBV6-2 or TRBV6-3 with TRBJ1-1, with a tentative D call TRBD1 (5 bases). Sequences were obtained from peripheral blood. The CDR3 region has the DNA TGTGCCAGCAGTTACATGCAGGGTGTGAACACTGAAGCTTTCTTT. Translation gives CASSYMQGVNTEAFF.